The clone carrying this TCR beta chain was observed many times. Its antigen is not identified. Template material for amplifying TCR beta CDR3 regions consisted of RNA transcripts. An initial round of RT-PCR targeting the TCR CDR3 relied on the HTBI primer set. TCRdb re-derived calls from the multiplex PCR reads in MiXCR, one entry per CDR3 protein. The table shows about 520,000 distinct CDR3 sequences, with less than 25% occurring only once. Stable Graves' hyperthyroidism meant no ophthalmopathy progression within 18 months. Those with hyperthyroidism were 18 to 65 years old, newly diagnosed, and ill for under 2 months. For the diagnoses, clinical symptoms, serum thyroxine and TRAb, thyroid ultrasound and orbital computed tomography were used. The data were obtained in a study of T cells in Graves' hyperthyroidism and ophthalmopathy. Study results and caveats: Within blood appeared most thyroid clonotypes that had expanded above 0.001.

The V and J ends lost 11 bases and 0 bases, in that order; junction bases with no gene match: 5. The CDR3 contains 13 residues. The V gene's germline CDR1 is MDHEN and CDR2 SYDVKM. The material sequenced was blood. The receptor comes from a man between 18 and 29 years old with Graves' hyperthyroidism. The V gene is TRBV28, the J gene TRBJ2-5, with 8 bases fitting TRBD2. Here the CDR3 reads CAWGRGDQETQYF. CDR3 DNA sequence: TGTGCCTGGGGGCGGGGGGACCAAGAGACCCAGTACTTC.